The 20 T cell receptor beta chains in this list originate from one sample, sequenced in a study of T cells in Graves' hyperthyroidism and ophthalmopathy. RNA transcripts served as the template for amplifying TCR beta CDR3 regions. Initially, a first-round RT-PCR of the TCR CDR3 employed the HTBI primer set. TCRdb processed the multiplex PCR reads anew with MiXCR; each CDR3 protein has one entry. The top ten clones hold approximately 8.2% of a sample with some 600,000 distinct CDR3 sequences, 46% of them seen once. Sequenced material: peripheral blood or thyroid tissue (not recorded which). These receptors all come from a woman aged 18-30 years with Graves' hyperthyroidism.

The chain couples TRBV25-1 to TRBJ2-7, with D perhaps TRBD1 or TRBD2 (5 bases each). This CDR3 has 14 amino acids. CDR1 is MGHDK, CDR2 SYGVNS, per germline. Trimming cost V 1 base and J 2 bases, with 9 bases left between them. The CDR3 nucleotides read TGTGCCAGCAGTGAATGGGGGTACCCCTACGAGCAGTACTTC. This codes for CASSEWGYPYEQYF.

The chain carries TRBV7-2 and TRBJ1-6; D may be TRBD1 (5 bases). This CDR3 comprises 13 residues. CDR1 is SGHTA, CDR2 FQGNSA, per germline. Trimming shortened V by 5 bases and J by 11 bases, and 13 bases separated the two germline ends. CDR3 in DNA: TGTGCCAGCAGCAGGGGCTCGAATGCACCCCTCCACTTT. Translating gives CASSRGSNAPLHF.

The gene calls are TRBV12-3 or TRBV12-4 and TRBJ2-5, with unresolved D. The CDR3 is 15 amino acids. The ends were cut back, 1 base at V and 5 bases at J, with 14 bases in the middle. CDR3 in DNA: TGTGCCAGCAGTTTAGTGGCCCGCTCCGGGGAGACCCAGTACTTC. Translating gives CASSLVARSGETQYF.

This clonotype was seen only a few times. The rearrangement uses TRBV6-1 and TRBJ2-5; D is perhaps TRBD2 (5 bases). Germline V gene lookup returns CDR1 MNHNS and CDR2 SASEGT. CDR3 length equals 12 residues. V lost 7 bases to trimming and J lost 7 bases, with 13 bases between them. The CDR3 loop reads CASIDLRGTQYF. CDR3 nucleotides: TGTGCCAGCATTGACCTCCGGGGGACCCAGTACTTC.

This clonotype was seen repeatedly, ten times or more. V is TRBV15 and J is TRBJ1-1; 7 positions agree with TRBD1. Germline V gives CDR1 LNHNV, CDR2 YYDKDF (reference sequence). The CDR3 extends over 15 amino acids. With V trimmed by 3 bases and J by 4 bases, 8 bases remained unmatched. The CDR3 sequence is CATSRADRVGTEAFF. The CDR3 bases are TGTGCCACCAGCAGGGCTGACAGGGTGGGCACTGAAGCTTTCTTT.

With regard to this clonotype: It may be a read error: a sequence one base away is much more abundant. This chain joins TRBV7-6 and TRBJ1-2, with D tentatively TRBD1 (5 bases). Trimming removed 4 bases at V and 2 bases at J, with 14 bases between. Germline V lookup: CDR1 SGHVS, CDR2 FNYEAQ. The CDR3 is made up of 15 amino acids. The CDR3 here is CASSSGGRKNYGYTF. As DNA, the CDR3 is TGTGCCAGCAGCTCTGGGGGACGGAAGAACTATGGCTACACCTTC.

As to this clonotype: The junction does not match germline at one end; this may be a read error. The chain has TRBV15 and TRBJ2-5; D is undetermined. In germline, CDR1 is LNHNV, CDR2 YYDKDF (reference sequence). The CDR3 consists of 10 residues. Here the CDR3 reads CATSRVTQDF. The CDR3 DNA sequence: TGTGCCACCAGCAGAGTTACCCAGGACTTC.

This clonotype was picked up many times. The CDR3: CASSKGYYGYTF. The CDR3 DNA reads TGTGCCAGCAGCAAGGGCTACTATGGCTACACCTTC. The V call is TRBV7-9, the J call TRBJ1-2; the D is unclear. This CDR3 has 12 amino acids. Per the germline V gene, CDR1 is SEHNR and CDR2 is FQNEAQ (reference sequence). Deletions cut 5 bases from V and 3 bases from J, with 7 bases between.

In this sample, this clonotype turned up a few times. The chain carries TRBV19 and TRBJ2-7; TRBD2 aligns across 9 bases. CDR3 length: 14 amino acids. V lost 2 bases to trimming and J lost 7 bases; unmatched junction nucleotides: 6. From germline, CDR1 is LNHDA and CDR2 SQIVND (reference sequence). The CDR3 bases are TGTGCCAGTAGTATATTAGCGGGAGCGACTGAGCAGTACTTC. Its protein product is CASSILAGATEQYF.

The genes are TRBV29-1 and TRBJ1-4; D remains unclear. The CDR3 consists of 12 residues. V lost 5 bases and J 5 bases, leaving 9 bases between the germline ends. Germline lookup yields CDR1 SQVTM and CDR2 ANQGSEA. CDR3 protein: CSVWSGNEKLFF. Written as DNA, the CDR3 is TGCAGCGTTTGGAGTGGGAATGAAAAACTGTTTTTT. Full variable domain (outside the CDR3, taken from reference TRBV29-1 and TRBJ1-4): SAVISQKPSRDICQRGTSLTIQCQVDSQVTMMFWYRQQPGQSLTLIATANQGSEATYESGFVIDKFPISRPNLTFSTLTVSNMSPEDSSIYLCSVWSGNEKLFFGSGTQLSVL.

This clonotype was recorded once. It may be a read error: a sequence one base away is much more abundant. This sequence joins TRBV7-9 and TRBJ2-7; D is uncertain. Germline V lookup: CDR1 SEHNR, CDR2 FQNEAQ (reference sequence). CDR3 size: 11 residues. The V end lost 9 bases, the J end lost 12 bases, and 18 bases lay between the germline ends. CDR3: CASRGDFPRYF. CDR3 nucleotide sequence: TGTGCCAGTCGTGGGGATTTCCCTCGGTACTTC.

This chain joins TRBV7-3 and TRBJ1-2; D gene ambiguous. The germline gives CDR1 SGHTA, CDR2 FQGTGA. With 2 bases removed from V and 3 bases from J, the gap between germline ends came to 13 bases. The CDR3 consists of 15 residues. The CDR3 sequence is CASSLGVNTDYGYTF. The CDR3 coding sequence is TGTGCCAGCAGCTTAGGAGTGAACACTGACTATGGCTACACCTTC.

This clonotype occurred a few times. The V and J genes are TRBV7-9 and TRBJ1-1; 8 nucleotides line up with TRBD1. The germline gives CDR1 SEHNR, CDR2 FQNEAQ (reference sequence). Trimming at V came to 4 bases and at J to 1 base, leaving 5 bases not matched to a gene. CDR3 length: 15 residues. The CDR3 reads CASSYSGTGNTEAFF. CDR3 sequence (DNA): TGTGCCAGCAGCTACTCCGGGACAGGGAACACTGAAGCTTTCTTT.

In this sample, this clonotype turned up a few times. The genes are TRBV2 and TRBJ1-1; D unclear. This CDR3 has 14 residues. Germline V lookup: CDR1 SNHLY, CDR2 FYNNEI. Trimming left V 6 bases short and J 1 base short, with 12 bases between. The CDR3 DNA reads as TGTGCCAGCAGCGCCGCCTACCGGAACACTGAAGCTTTCTTT. Translating gives CASSAAYRNTEAFF.

This rearrangement joins TRBV7-2 to TRBJ2-6; no reliable D call. Germline V gene data show CDR1 as SGHTA and CDR2 as FQGNSA. The germline V and J ends were trimmed by 5 bases and 4 bases, with 9 bases remaining between them. The CDR3 sequence is 14 residues long. The DNA of the CDR3 is TGTGCCAGCAGCGCCGAACAGGGGGCCAACGTCCTGACTTTC. Protein product: CASSAEQGANVLTF.

Note on this clonotype: A junction end diverges from the germline sequence, so it may reflect a read error. V and J are TRBV2 and TRBJ2-7, with D perhaps TRBD1 (6 bases). This CDR3 spans 14 amino acids. Germline CDR1 SNHLY, CDR2 FYNNEI. CDR3 DNA: TGTGCCAGCTCACCTTGGACAGAAACCTACGAGCAGTGCTTC. Protein sequence: CASSPWTETYEQCF.

To note about this clonotype: No conserved phenylalanine or tryptophan is present at the end of the CDR3, so a read error is the likely explanation. The DNA is left out, because the CDR3 cannot be placed on it with certainty; the CDR3 is given as TCRdb lists it. V is TRBV10-3 and J is TRBJ2-6; the D call in the table, TRBD1, was not verified against the DNA. Both ends counted, the CDR3 spans 9 residues. Germline V gives CDR1 ENHRY, CDR2 SYGVKD. CDR3 sequence reads: CATSGTVDT.

Comments on this clonotype: A much larger clone lies a single base off, so this may be a read error. This chain joins TRBV2 and TRBJ1-5; no firm D call. The CDR3 has 13 amino acids. Per the germline V gene, CDR1 is SNHLY and CDR2 is FYNNEI. The CDR3 spells CAGSDNSNQPQHF. The DNA for the CDR3 is TGTGCCGGCAGCGACAATAGCAATCAGCCCCAGCATTTT.

In this sample, this clonotype turned up a few times. The chain combines TRBV20-1 with TRBJ2-5; D uncertain. The CDR3 covers 14 residues. The germline V gene encodes CDR1 DFQATT and CDR2 SNEGSKA (reference sequence). Trimming took 3 bases from V and 2 from J, leaving 13 bases between them. CDR3 nucleotide sequence: TGCAGTGCTAGCCCCCTAGTCCCACAAGAGACCCAGTACTTC. The encoded protein is CSASPLVPQETQYF.

The chain uses TRBV12-3 or TRBV12-4 and TRBJ1-5; D gene ambiguous. This CDR3 region has 16 residues. Trimming removed 7 bases at V and 3 bases at J, with 19 bases between. This CDR3 reads CASTDGSRPFNQPQHF. DNA of the CDR3: TGTGCCAGCACCGACGGATCCCGACCCTTCAATCAGCCCCAGCATTTT.